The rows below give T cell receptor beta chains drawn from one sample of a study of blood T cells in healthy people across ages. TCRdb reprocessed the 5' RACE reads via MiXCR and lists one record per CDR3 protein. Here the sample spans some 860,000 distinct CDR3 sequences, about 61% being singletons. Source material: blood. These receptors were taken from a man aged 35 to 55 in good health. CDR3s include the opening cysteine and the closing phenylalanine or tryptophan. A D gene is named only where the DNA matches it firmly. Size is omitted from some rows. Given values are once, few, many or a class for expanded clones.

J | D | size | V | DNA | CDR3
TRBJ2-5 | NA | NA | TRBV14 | TGTGCCAGCAGCCTTGGACAGCAGGAAGAGACCCAGTACTTC | CASSLGQQEETQYF
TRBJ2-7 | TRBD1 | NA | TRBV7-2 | TGTGCCAGCAGCTTGAGCCCAGACAGGGACCACGAGCAGTACTTC | CASSLSPDRDHEQYF
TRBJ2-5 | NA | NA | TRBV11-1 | TGTGCCAGCAGCTTGGATGGCAGGGTCGGTGAGACCCAGTACTTC | CASSLDGRVGETQYF
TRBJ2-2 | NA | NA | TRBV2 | TGTGCCAGCAGTGAATACGGTGGGGGGCGGACCGGGGAGCTGTTTTTT | CASSEYGGGRTGELFF
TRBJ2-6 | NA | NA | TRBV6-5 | TGTGCCAGCAGTTACTCCTCCAGGGCATACTCTGGGGCCAACGTCCTGACTTTC | CASSYSSRAYSGANVLTF
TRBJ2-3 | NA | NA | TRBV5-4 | TGTGCCAGCAGCCTCAAACAGGGTTACACAGATACGCAGTATTTT | CASSLKQGYTDTQYF
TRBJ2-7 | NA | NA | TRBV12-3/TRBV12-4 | TGTGCCAGCAGCCCTCTCCCGAAGTCCTACGAGCAGTACTTC | CASSPLPKSYEQYF
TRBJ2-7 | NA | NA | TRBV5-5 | TGTGCCAGCAGCTTGGTTAGCCCTAACAATGAGCAGTACTTC | CASSLVSPNNEQYF
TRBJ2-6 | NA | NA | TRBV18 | TGTGCCAGCTCTGCGCAGTCCTCTGGGGCCAACGTCCTGACTTTC | CASSAQSSGANVLTF
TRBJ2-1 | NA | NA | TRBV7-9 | TGTGCCAGCAGCCAAGACTCGGTTTACAATGAGCAGTTCTTC | CASSQDSVYNEQFF
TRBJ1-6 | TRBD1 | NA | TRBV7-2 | TGTGCCAGCAGCTTAGCGCGTCAGGGGGCTTGGTCACCCCTCCACTTT | CASSLARQGAWSPLHF
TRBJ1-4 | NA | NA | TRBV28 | TGTGCCAGCAGTTTTTTGTCTGCAACTAATGAAAAACTGTTTTTT | CASSFLSATNEKLFF
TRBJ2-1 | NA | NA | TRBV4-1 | TGCGCCAGCAGCCAAGACGGAAACTTTTTCTCCTACAATGAGCAGTTCTTC | CASSQDGNFFSYNEQFF
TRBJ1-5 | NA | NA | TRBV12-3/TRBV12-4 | TGTGCCAGCAGTTTTAGGAGCAATCAGCCCCAGCATTTT | CASSFRSNQPQHF
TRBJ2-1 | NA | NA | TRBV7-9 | TGTGCCAGCAGCTTAGGGACTTTGGAGTTCTTC | CASSLGTLEFF
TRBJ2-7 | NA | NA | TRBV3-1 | TGTGCCAGCAGCCCCCGGACTCCTTCCTACGAGCAGTACTTC | CASSPRTPSYEQYF
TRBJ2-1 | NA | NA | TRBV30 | TGTGCCTGGGAGGGGCTAGCGAAATACAATGAGCAGTTCTTC | CAWEGLAKYNEQFF
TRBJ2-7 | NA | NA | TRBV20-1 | TGCAGTGCCACCGGGGGACCGGGGAAGGGGGCATCCTACGAGCAGTACTTC | CSATGGPGKGASYEQYF
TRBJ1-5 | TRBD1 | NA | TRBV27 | TGTGCCAGCAGTTACAGGGGGCATCAGCCCCAGCATTTT | CASSYRGHQPQHF
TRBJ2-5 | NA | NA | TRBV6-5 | TGTGCCAGCAGTTATTCGCCAGACACCTACCGGGAGACCCAGTACTTC | CASSYSPDTYRETQYF
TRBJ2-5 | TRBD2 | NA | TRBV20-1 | TGCAGTGCTAGAGATCAGTTTAGCGGGGTCCAAGAGACCCAGTACTTC | CSARDQFSGVQETQYF
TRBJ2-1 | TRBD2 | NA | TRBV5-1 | TGCGCCAGCAGAACGGGACTAGCGGGAGTTCTTGAGCAGTTCTTC | CASRTGLAGVLEQFF
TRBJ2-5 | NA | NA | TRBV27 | TGTGCCAGCAGCGCAGGGTGGTTGGAGACCCAGTACTTC | CASSAGWLETQYF
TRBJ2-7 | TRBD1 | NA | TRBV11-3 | TGTGCCAGCAGCTCTCGGACAGGGTACGAGCAGTACTTC | CASSSRTGYEQYF
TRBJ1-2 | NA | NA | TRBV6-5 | TGTGCCAGCAGTTACTCGAGTATAGGAGGAGAAGGCTACACCTTC | CASSYSSIGGEGYTF
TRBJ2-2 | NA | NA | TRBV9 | TGTGCCGGCAGCGTAGATGTGGTCACCGGGGAGCTGTTTTTT | CAGSVDVVTGELFF
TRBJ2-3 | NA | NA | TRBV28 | TGTGCCAGCAGTACACGACTCCGTGCCCCTCTGGATACGCAGTATTTT | CASSTRLRAPLDTQYF
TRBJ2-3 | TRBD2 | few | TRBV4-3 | TGCGCCAGCAGCCAACGACCCACGGGGGTACTAGCGGGAGGTACGCAGTATTTT | CASSQRPTGVLAGGTQYF
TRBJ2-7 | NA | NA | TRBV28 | TGTGCCAGCAGTTTAGTCATAGTTAGGTGTTTCGGTTGGTACGAGCAGTACTTC | CASSLVIVRCFGWYEQYF
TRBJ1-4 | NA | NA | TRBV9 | TGTGCCAGCAGCGGGGGACATTTTGAAAAACTGTTTTTT | CASSGGHFEKLFF
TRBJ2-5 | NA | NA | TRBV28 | TGTGCCAGCAGTTCGACAGGCGGGACCTTAGAGCAGTACTTC | CASSSTGGTLEQYF
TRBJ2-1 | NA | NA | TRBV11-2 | TGTGCCAGCAGCTCATTCCTGGGTAGCTCCTACAATGAGCAGTTCTTC | CASSSFLGSSYNEQFF
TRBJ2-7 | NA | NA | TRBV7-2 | TGTGCCAGCAGCTTAGTAGCCGGGGGTCCCTCCTACGAGCAGTACTTC | CASSLVAGGPSYEQYF
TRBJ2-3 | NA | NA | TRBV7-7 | TGTGCCAGCAGCTTATCCGACAGGTTAAACCCAGATACGCAGTATTTT | CASSLSDRLNPDTQYF
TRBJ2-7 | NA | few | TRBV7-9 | TGTGCCAGCAGCCAATCCGGGACCGCATTTACCTACGAGCAGTACTTC | CASSQSGTAFTYEQYF
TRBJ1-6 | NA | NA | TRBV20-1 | TGCAGTGCTAGTCATGGACAGTTCGATAATTCACCCCTCCACTTT | CSASHGQFDNSPLHF
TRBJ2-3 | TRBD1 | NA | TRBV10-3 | TGTGCCACTTCCGACCGGGACAGCATAAGGGATACGCAGTATTTT | CATSDRDSIRDTQYF
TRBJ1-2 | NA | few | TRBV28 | TGTGCCAGCAGTCCCCCGGGAGGGTATAACTATGGCTACACCTTT | CASSPPGGYNYGYTF
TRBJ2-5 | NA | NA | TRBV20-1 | TGCAGTGCCGGTGGCCAGGTCCAGTCTCTAGAGACCCAGTACTTC | CSAGGQVQSLETQYF
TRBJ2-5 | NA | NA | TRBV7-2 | TGTGCCAGCAGCTTAGCGATGGGAGTTGTCGATGAGCAGTACTTC | CASSLAMGVVDEQYF
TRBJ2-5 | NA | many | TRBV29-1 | TGCAGCGTTTTACAAACCCAAGAGACCCAGTACTTC | CSVLQTQETQYF
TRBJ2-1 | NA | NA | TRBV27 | TGTGCCAGCAGGTATATGAGGGGTGAGCAGTTCTTC | CASRYMRGEQFF
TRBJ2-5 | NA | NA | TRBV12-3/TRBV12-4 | TGTGCCAGCAGTTTAGCGCAGTACCAAGAGACCCAGTACTTC | CASSLAQYQETQYF
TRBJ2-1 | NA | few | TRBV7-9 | TGTGCCAGCAGCTTGCGGCTGACAGACAATGAGCAGTTCTTC | CASSLRLTDNEQFF
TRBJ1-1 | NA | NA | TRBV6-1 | TGTGCCAGCAGTGTACACCCCAACACTGAAGCTTTCTTT | CASSVHPNTEAFF